The entry below gives a single TCR beta chain sequence along with its context. This sample is drawn from a study of cytomegalovirus exposure and HLA in healthy donors. CDR3 length equals 12 residues. A multiplex PCR was run with 60 Vbeta primers and 13 Jbeta primers. Assay: immunoSEQ multiplex PCR; the TCRdb copy retains only in-frame clones and omits some. The sample has 150,000 or so clones; roughly 80% are singletons. The clonotype comes from a man aged 40-50 years in good health and CMV-seropositive. The chain has TRBV5-3 and TRBJ2-5, with TRBD1 matching over 7 bases. The last part of the DNA fits TRBJ2-7 better; the J call may be wrong. TRBV5-3 is placed among ORFs of uncertain function. Material: PBMCs. The DNA of the CDR3 is TGTGCCCGCCGGGACAGCAAATACGAGCAGTACTTC. Encoded protein: CARRDSKYEQYF.